Listed below are T cell receptor beta chains from one sample, sequenced in a study of tumor-infiltrating lymphocytes in primary liver carcinoma. Via MiXCR, TCRdb re-called the multiplex PCR reads, giving one row per CDR3 protein. The sample shows around 330,000 distinct CDR3 sequences, roughly three fifths of them seen only once. Sequences were obtained from peripheral blood. Receptor source: a woman under 40 with primary liver carcinoma and hepatitis B virus infection. Each CDR3 is given with its conserved first and last residue. D genes are given only for firm matches. Not all rows give a size; the values are once, few, many and, for expanded clones, a class.

abundance	v_gene	d_gene	j_gene	CDR3aa	CDR3nt
NA	TRBV10-1	NA	TRBJ2-3	CVSTTPEDTQYF	TGCGTCAGCACCACCCCCGAGGATACGCAGTATTTT
NA	TRBV29-1	NA	TRBJ1-4	CSVFLTGGEKLFF	TGCAGCGTTTTTCTGACAGGAGGAGAAAAACTGTTTTTT
NA	TRBV11-3	TRBD2	TRBJ2-3	CTNSLGLAGRADTQYF	TGTACCAACAGCTTGGGACTAGCGGGAAGAGCAGATACGCAGTATTTT
NA	TRBV28	NA	TRBJ2-3	CASSFDSMRWGTDTQYF	TGTGCCAGCAGTTTTGACAGTATGAGGTGGGGCACAGATACGCAGTATTTT
many	TRBV7-9	NA	TRBJ2-3	CASSLGSQGFTDTQYF	TGTGCCAGCAGCTTAGGGTCCCAGGGCTTCACAGATACGCAGTATTTT
NA	TRBV5-1	TRBD1	TRBJ2-4	CASSSGQPKNIQYF	TGCGCCAGCAGCTCGGGACAGCCCAAAAACATTCAGTACTTC
NA	TRBV6-6	TRBD2	TRBJ2-1	CASSPYFAGGSDEQFF	TGTGCCAGCAGCCCCTATTTTGCGGGAGGAAGCGATGAGCAGTTCTTC
NA	TRBV6-2/TRBV6-3	NA	TRBJ2-6	CASSYPAGADVLTF	TGTGCCAGCAGTTACCCCGCTGGGGCCGACGTCCTGACTTTC
NA	TRBV28	TRBD1	TRBJ2-6	CVSRGTGGVNVLTF	TGTGTCAGCAGAGGGACAGGGGGTGTTAACGTCCTGACTTTC
NA	TRBV11-2	NA	TRBJ2-3	CASSLLGGMRRTDPHYF	TGTGCCAGCAGCTTATTGGGCGGGATGAGACGCACAGATCCGCACTATTTT
few	TRBV6-2/TRBV6-3	NA	TRBJ1-1	CASSSLTYYTEAFF	TGTGCCAGCAGTTCCCTGACCTACTACACTGAAGCTTTCTTT
NA	TRBV29-1	NA	TRBJ1-6	CSVSTALNSPLHF	TGCAGCGTTTCGACAGCTCTAAATTCACCCCTCCACTTT
NA	TRBV7-9	NA	TRBJ2-7	CASSLYKESNEQYF	TGTGCCAGCAGCTTATATAAGGAGAGCAACGAGCAGTACTTC
few	TRBV12-3/TRBV12-4	NA	TRBJ2-7	CASSLAGRGSGDEQYF	TGTGCCAGCAGTTTAGCTGGGAGAGGATCCGGGGACGAGCAGTACTTC
many	TRBV10-3	TRBD2	TRBJ2-2	CAIRFGSGVTGELFF	TGTGCCATCCGTTTTGGGAGCGGGGTCACCGGGGAGCTGTTTTTT
NA	TRBV7-9	NA	TRBJ2-5	CASQREGAGETQYF	TGTGCCAGTCAACGAGAGGGTGCCGGGGAGACCCAGTACTTC
few	TRBV29-1	NA	TRBJ2-1	CSAGGTPEREQFF	TGCAGCGCGGGCGGAACCCCAGAGCGGGAGCAGTTCTTC
NA	TRBV11-3	TRBD2	TRBJ2-1	CASSLGAGGYNEKFF	TGTGCCAGTAGCTTAGGGGCGGGGGGCTACAATGAAAAGTTCTTC
few	TRBV6-2/TRBV6-3	NA	TRBJ2-7	CASHKGLSYYEQYF	TGTGCCAGCCATAAAGGGCTAAGCTACTACGAGCAGTACTTC
few	TRBV11-3	NA	TRBJ1-5	CASSLDLGVAQPQHF	TGTGCCAGCAGCTTAGATCTGGGGGTGGCTCAGCCCCAGCATTTT
NA	TRBV29-1	NA	TRBJ1-1	CNTGDPGEAFF	TGCAACACCGGGGACCCCGGCGAAGCTTTCTTT
NA	TRBV11-2	NA	TRBJ2-3	CASSFRAASADTQYF	TGTGCCAGCAGCTTCCGGGCGGCTAGCGCAGATACGCAGTATTTT
many	TRBV4-1	NA	TRBJ2-1	CASRPTGYNEQFF	TGCGCCAGCAGGCCGACTGGATACAATGAGCAGTTCTTC
NA	TRBV6-5	NA	TRBJ1-2	CASFPGGPVYGHTF	TGTGCCAGCTTTCCGGGAGGGCCGGTCTATGGCCACACCTTC
NA	TRBV11-1	NA	TRBJ2-2	CASSPGIGNDGELSF	TGTGCCAGCAGCCCAGGGATCGGGAATGACGGGGAGCTGTCTTTT
NA	TRBV6-5	NA	TRBJ1-5	CASSKKCHSNQPQHF	TGTGCCAGCAGCAAAAAGTGCCATAGCAATCAGCCCCAGCATTTT
few	TRBV6-6	TRBD2	TRBJ2-1	CASSYSGTSNNEQFF	TGTGCCAGCAGTTACTCCGGGACTAGCAACAATGAGCAGTTCTTC
NA	TRBV28	NA	TRBJ2-7	CASRPDSSYEQYF	TGTGCCAGCAGACCGGACAGTTCCTACGAGCAGTACTTC
NA	TRBV11-2	NA	TRBJ1-2	CASGSPGGYAF	TGTGCCAGCGGCTCCCCCGGGGGCTACGCCTTC
many	TRBV11-3	NA	TRBJ2-7	CASSFGANKGEQYF	TGTGCCAGCAGCTTCGGAGCGAATAAGGGGGAGCAGTACTTC
NA	TRBV5-5	NA	TRBJ2-1	CASSLDFYSEQFF	TGTGCCAGCAGCTTAGATTTCTACAGTGAGCAGTTCTTC